The text below deals with one TCR beta chain. The record originates from a study of T-cell memory formation after mild COVID-19. Across the study: Among the donors, TCR clusters were largely specific to each donor.

The length of the CDR3 is 14 residues. The trim removed 5 bases at V and 7 bases at J, leaving 6 bases unmatched. TCRdb called the 5' RACE reads again in MiXCR, with one record for every CDR3 protein. The table shows about 16,000 distinct CDR3 sequences, with about a quarter occurring only once. The chain combines TRBV12-3 or TRBV12-4 with TRBJ2-1; the match to TRBD1 covers 9 bases. Source material: PBMCs or a T cell subset sorted from them (not recorded which). The sequence was collected from a man younger than 35 who had mild COVID-19 (a few samples of this study predate the infection). Cell type and time point are not known. Written as DNA, the CDR3 is TGTGCCAGCAGTCGGGGACAGGGTTTGAATGAGCAGTTCTTC. It specifies CASSRGQGLNEQFF.